This TCR beta chain was observed in a study of blood T cell repertoires in COVID-19. The overall study: Acute-phase and convalescent COVID-19 samples originated in the United States, Italy and Spain.

Measured with immunoSEQ multiplex PCR; TCRdb has only the in-frame clones, and not every one. Counted here are approximately 150,000 clones, roughly 89% occurring once; the ten biggest clones make up approximately 9%. The source of this sequence is a woman between 45 and 65 years old with active or convalescent COVID-19. What was sequenced was peripheral blood.

The CDR3 DNA is TGCAGTGCTAGTGCCCCAAAAACTAGCACAGATACGCAGTATTTT. Its protein product is CSASAPKTSTDTQYF. The chain combines TRBV20-1 with TRBJ2-3; D call uncertain. This CDR3 region has 15 residues. CDR1 DFQATT and CDR2 SNEGSKA come from the germline V gene (reference sequence). Trimming removed 3 bases at V and 0 bases at J, with 13 bases between.